This T cell receptor beta chain was documented in a study of blood T cell repertoires in COVID-19. Study details: Specimens from acute and convalescent COVID-19 originated in the United States, Italy and Spain. From T cells, B-cell-depleted T cells, or PBMCs came the material, which was cDNA or gDNA.

This CDR3 spans 15 amino acids. Original processing methods: The authors estimated nucleated cell counts from reference gene primer amplification. Here immunoSEQ multiplex PCR was the method, and the copy in TCRdb shows in-frame clones only, minus some. The V and J calls and clone size come from that table; D and trimming were worked out from the DNA. The top ten clones hold roughly 13% of a sample with approximately 170,000 clones, around four fifths of them seen once. The TCR sequence derives from a man in his 70s who had recovered from COVID-19. The specimen sequenced was peripheral blood. The chain has TRBV21-1 and TRBJ2-1; TRBD2, as called in the table, went unchecked against the DNA. TRBV21-1 is noted as a pseudogene. CDR3 nucleotide sequence: TGTGCCAGCACTTCCGGACTCCCCCTGGGGAATGAGCAGTTCTTC. It encodes CASTSGLPLGNEQFF.